The 21 T cell receptor beta chains below all came from one sample that was sequenced in a study of T cell changes during pregnancy in multiple sclerosis. Clones were read by immunoSEQ multiplex PCR, and TCRdb kept only the in-frame ones, dropping some. The table lists around 69,000 clones, approximately 94% of them singletons. Sample: peripheral blood, taken in the second trimester of pregnancy. The receptor set was obtained from a female donor in good health, enrolled as a control in a pregnancy study.

This sequence joins TRBV9 and TRBJ2-3, with D possibly being TRBD2 (6 bases). Trimming took 1 base from V and 2 from J, leaving 14 bases between them. The CDR3 loop spans 16 amino acids. Germline V gene sequence: CDR1 SGDLS, CDR2 YYNGEE. The CDR3, as DNA: TGTGCCAGCAGCGTACATTGGAGACTAGACACAGATACGCAGTATTTT. Translated, it gives CASSVHWRLDTDTQYF.

The chain couples TRBV30 to TRBJ1-5, with D tentatively TRBD1 (6 bases). The ends were cut back, 1 base at V and 4 bases at J, with 11 bases in the middle. Per the germline V gene, CDR1 is GTSNPN and CDR2 is SVGIG (reference sequence). The CDR3 loop spans 14 amino acids. CDR3 region: CAWSEDSNNQPQHF. The CDR3 DNA is TGTGCCTGGAGTGAGGACAGTAATAATCAGCCCCAGCATTTT.

V is TRBV7-9 and J is TRBJ2-6; 7 positions match TRBD1. Germline CDR1 SEHNR, CDR2 FQNEAQ (reference sequence). The length of the CDR3 is 17 residues. The V and J ends lost 4 bases and 2 bases, in that order; junction bases with no gene match: 8. The CDR3 DNA is TGTGCCAGCAGCTCCTTAACAGGGGAAACTGGGGCCAACGTCCTGACTTTC. Amino acid sequence: CASSSLTGETGANVLTF.

The chain links TRBV28 to TRBJ2-7, with TRBD1 as a possible D gene (6 bases). The V end lost 4 bases, the J end lost 3 bases, and 10 bases lay between the germline ends. The CDR3 covers 13 residues. The V gene's germline CDR1 is MDHEN and CDR2 SYDVKM. The CDR3 reads CASSSLQGYEQYF. Here the CDR3 DNA reads TGTGCCAGCAGTTCATTACAGGGCTACGAGCAGTACTTC.

The genes are TRBV27 and TRBJ2-2; tentative D call: TRBD1 (6 bases). This CDR3 contains 14 residues. V gave up 2 bases and J gave up 8 bases, with 12 bases separating them. Germline values: CDR1 MNHEY, CDR2 SMNVEV (reference sequence). The CDR3 protein is CASSLDRPGGELFF. CDR3 DNA: TGTGCCAGCAGTTTAGACAGGCCGGGGGGGGAGCTGTTTTTT.

The V gene is TRBV7-2, the J gene TRBJ2-2, with unresolved D. Germline loops: CDR1 SGHTA, CDR2 FQGNSA. V lost 1 base to trimming and J lost 6 bases, with 9 bases between them. The CDR3 is made up of 14 amino acids. The chain's CDR3 is CASSLVAPPGELFF. The CDR3 DNA follows: TGTGCCAGCAGCTTAGTTGCGCCACCCGGGGAGCTGTTTTTT.

The chain is built from TRBV6-5 and TRBJ1-2, with D uncertain. The CDR3 length is 12 residues. Germline V lookup: CDR1 MNHEY, CDR2 SVGAGI. Trimming took 6 bases from V and 3 from J, leaving 8 bases between them. The CDR3 is CASSDTYYGYTF. CDR3 sequence (DNA): TGTGCCAGCAGCGACACCTACTATGGCTACACCTTC.

The chain employs TRBV6-6 and TRBJ1-5; a weak D match, TRBD1 (5 bases). Deletions cut 2 bases from V and 5 bases from J, with 10 bases between. The germline CDR1 and CDR2 sequences are MNHNY and SVGAGI (reference sequence). The length of the CDR3 is 14 residues. As DNA, the CDR3 is TGTGCCAGCAGTTACCGGGGGGAGGATCAGCCCCAGCATTTT. Translated, it gives CASSYRGEDQPQHF.

The V gene is TRBV4-2, the J gene TRBJ1-1; a weak D match, TRBD1 (5 bases). The CDR3 runs 14 residues. V was trimmed by 2 bases and J by 0 bases, leaving 7 bases between them. From germline, CDR1 is LGHNA and CDR2 YNFKEQ. In DNA, the CDR3 is TGTGCCAGCAGCCAAACAGGTATGAACACTGAAGCTTTCTTT. Residues: CASSQTGMNTEAFF.

The CDR3 protein is CASSKPGGSGSPLHF. DNA of the CDR3: TGTGCCAGTAGTAAACCCGGGGGGTCAGGCTCACCCCTCCACTTT. V and J are TRBV19 and TRBJ1-6, with D perhaps matching TRBD1 (5 bases). Germline V CDR1 and CDR2: LNHDA, SQIVND (reference sequence). The CDR3 runs 15 residues. The V gene lost 4 bases and the J gene lost 10 bases, with 17 bases spanning the gap.

This chain joins TRBV18 and TRBJ1-6; TRBD1 might be the D (6 bases). The CDR3 covers 15 residues. V lost 1 base and J lost 7, with 11 bases in between. Germline V gives CDR1 KGHSH, CDR2 LQKENI. The CDR3 loop reads CASSPRQEGNSPLHF. The CDR3 coding sequence is TGTGCCAGCTCACCACGACAGGAAGGGAATTCACCCCTCCACTTT.

V usage is TRBV4-1 and J usage is TRBJ2-3; 8 positions match TRBD2. This CDR3 is 16 amino acids long. The junction had 3 bases not matched to a gene; V was cut back by 0 bases and J by 1 base. Germline CDR1 is MGHRA and CDR2 is YSYEKL. DNA of the CDR3: TGCGCCAGCAGCCAAGAACGGCGGGGGGGCACAGATACGCAGTATTTT. Its translation: CASSQERRGGTDTQYF.

This clone was counted ten times or more. The CDR3 DNA follows: TGTGCCAGCAGTTTGGACAGGAATGGCAATCAGCCCCAGCATTTT. It is translated as CASSLDRNGNQPQHF. This chain joins TRBV6-5 and TRBJ1-5, with 7 bases matching TRBD1. Trimming took 4 bases from V and 2 from J; bases not matched to a gene: 5. The CDR3 consists of 15 residues. From germline, CDR1 is MNHEY and CDR2 SVGAGI.

The V and J genes are TRBV11-2 and TRBJ2-5; tentatively, D is TRBD1 (7 bases). The CDR3 runs 17 residues. The germline V gene encodes CDR1 SGHAT and CDR2 FQNNGV. V lost 3 bases, J lost 5 bases, and 22 bases lay in between. In nucleotides, the CDR3 is TGTGCCAGCAGCTTTGGGGGTAGACAGGGACTTTTCGAGACCCAGTACTTC. It yields the protein CASSFGGRQGLFETQYF.

This chain joins TRBV19 and TRBJ1-2; 9 bases are shared with TRBD1. The germline gives CDR1 LNHDA, CDR2 SQIVND (reference sequence). Trimming took 4 bases from V and 2 from J; bases not matched to a gene: 8. The CDR3 sequence is 16 residues long. This CDR3 reads CASSTPWGQGNYGYTF. CDR3 bases: TGTGCCAGTAGTACCCCATGGGGACAGGGCAACTATGGCTACACCTTC.

The table lists this clone with a count of one. The rearrangement uses TRBV10-3 and TRBJ2-5; TRBD1 is a possible D gene (6 bases). Between the trimmed V and J ends, which lost 10 bases and 1 base, there was a span of 13 bases. This CDR3 is 13 amino acids long. Germline CDR1 and CDR2: ENHRY and SYGVKD. CDR3 in DNA: TGTGCCACAGGGGATAGGTCCCAAGAGACCCAGTACTTC. Protein: CATGDRSQETQYF.

J is TRBJ1-1 and V is TRBV7-3; D is possibly TRBD1 (5 bases). Trimming cost V 2 bases and J 0 bases, with 7 bases left between them. The CDR3 is 14 residues long. Germline V lookup: CDR1 SGHTA, CDR2 FQGTGA. The CDR3 DNA reads as TGTGCCAGCAGCTTAGGGGCCATGAACACTGAAGCTTTCTTT. Encoded protein: CASSLGAMNTEAFF.

The J gene is TRBJ2-2, the V gene TRBV7-3; weak D call: TRBD1 (6 bases). The germline V and J ends were trimmed by 0 bases and 8 bases, with 13 bases remaining between them. Germline loops: CDR1 SGHTA, CDR2 FQGTGA. The CDR3 extends over 15 amino acids. CDR3 amino acids: CASSLTNSGAGELFF. The CDR3, as DNA: TGTGCCAGCAGCTTAACTAACTCAGGGGCTGGGGAGCTGTTTTTT.

This clone was seen a handful of times. The CDR3 region has the DNA TGTGCCAGCAGGGGGACAGGGGAAGGCTACACCTTC. It translates to CASRGTGEGYTF. This rearrangement joins TRBV27 to TRBJ1-2, with 10 nucleotides matching TRBD1. V was clipped by 6 bases and J by 8 bases; unmatched bases: 3. The CDR3 totals 12 residues. In germline, CDR1 is MNHEY, CDR2 SMNVEV (reference sequence).

The chain couples TRBV29-1 to TRBJ1-1, with D possibly TRBD1 on 5 matching bases. This CDR3 region has 12 residues. Trimming pared 6 bases from V and 1 base from J, leaving 9 bases between. Per the germline V gene, CDR1 is SQVTM and CDR2 is ANQGSEA. The CDR3 region has the DNA TGCAGCGTCGGTAGGGGGAACACTGAAGCTTTCTTT. Amino acid sequence: CSVGRGNTEAFF.

This chain joins TRBV7-8 and TRBJ2-7; D ambiguous. CDR1 is SGHVS and CDR2 is FQNEAQ in the germline V gene. The CDR3 is made up of 14 amino acids. Trimming took 1 base from V and 3 from J, leaving 10 bases between them. This CDR3 reads CASSLGSGRYEQYF. CDR3 in DNA: TGTGCCAGCAGCTTAGGCTCAGGTCGCTACGAGCAGTACTTC.